A single sample is the source of the 32 T cell receptor beta chains below, sequenced in a study of T-cell memory formation after mild COVID-19. TCRdb reanalysed the 5' RACE reads using MiXCR and keeps one entry per CDR3 protein. The sample has roughly 410,000 distinct CDR3 sequences, approximately 24% seen once. Sequences were obtained from PBMCs or a T cell subset sorted from them (not recorded which). The receptors were gathered from an adult woman who had mild COVID-19 (a few samples of this study predate the infection). Cell type and time point are not known.

This chain links TRBV20-1 with TRBJ2-3; the match to TRBD2 covers 12 bases. This CDR3 region has 18 residues. J gave up 0 bases and V 6 bases, and 13 bases lay outside the gene matches. Germline CDR1 is DFQATT and CDR2 is SNEGSKA (reference sequence). CDR3 sequence reads: CSATLEGLAGRSTDTQYF. In DNA form, the CDR3 reads TGCAGTGCAACGCTCGAGGGACTAGCGGGCCGTAGCACAGATACGCAGTATTTT.

The chain links TRBV20-1 to TRBJ2-1, with 10 bases aligning to TRBD2. After removal of 7 bases from V and 4 bases from J, the junction contained 7 bases not matched to a gene. The CDR3 is 14 residues long. The germline CDR1 and CDR2 sequences are DFQATT and SNEGSKA (reference sequence). The CDR3 region is CSGHSGGSYNEQFF. The CDR3 DNA reads as TGCAGTGGGCATAGCGGGGGGTCTTACAATGAGCAGTTCTTC.

The count of this clonotype is one. This chain joins TRBV10-2 and TRBJ1-3; weak D call: TRBD1 (5 bases). The CDR3 is made up of 13 amino acids. The germline V gene has CDR1 WSHSY and CDR2 SAAADI. V shed 5 bases and J shed 1 base, with 6 bases lying between them. The CDR3 is CASSKGSGNTIYF. CDR3 in DNA: TGCGCCAGCAGTAAGGGGTCTGGAAACACCATATATTTT.

This clonotype was recorded many times. The chain couples TRBV5-1 to TRBJ2-7; 8 nucleotides align to TRBD2. The CDR3 runs to 14 residues. CDR1 SGHRS and CDR2 YFSETQ come from the germline V gene. V shed 0 bases and J 2 bases; nucleotides not matched to a gene: 1. CDR3 amino acids: CASSLAAGAYEQYF. CDR3 coding DNA: TGCGCCAGCAGCTTGGCAGCGGGGGCCTACGAGCAGTACTTC.

The rearrangement joins TRBV27 to TRBJ2-2, with TRBD2 matching 8 bases. Germline V gives CDR1 MNHEY, CDR2 SMNVEV (reference sequence). Trimming removed 3 bases from V and 4 bases from J; junction bases left unmatched: 4. There are 15 residues in the CDR3. The CDR3 DNA reads as TGTGCCAGCAGTTTTAGCGGGATGGCCACCGGGGAGCTGTTTTTT. This sequence encodes CASSFSGMATGELFF.

The rearrangement joins TRBV29-1 to TRBJ2-3; D gene uncertain. In germline, CDR1 is SQVTM, CDR2 ANQGSEA. The V gene lost 7 bases and the J gene lost 0 bases, with 14 bases spanning the gap. This CDR3 is 14 amino acids long. The CDR3 is CSAPTPYSTDTQYF. In nucleotides, the CDR3 is TGCAGCGCCCCGACACCTTATAGCACAGATACGCAGTATTTT.

The genes are TRBV19 and TRBJ1-2; 7 bases agree with TRBD1. CDR1 and CDR2 from the germline V gene are LNHDA and SQIVND (reference sequence). The V segment lost 6 bases and the J segment 6 bases; nucleotides outside the gene matches: 13. This CDR3 region has 15 residues. The CDR3 bases are TGTGCCAGTAGCCTCCCGAACAGGGGAAGTAATGGCTACACCTTC. This encodes CASSLPNRGSNGYTF.

This rearrangement joins TRBV7-9 to TRBJ1-2; tentative D call: TRBD1 (5 bases). The CDR3 runs 14 residues. Germline V gene lookup returns CDR1 SEHNR and CDR2 FQNEAQ (reference sequence). V lost 3 bases and J 5 bases, leaving 13 bases between the germline ends. CDR3 loop: CASSLGDGVYGYTF. CDR3 nucleotides: TGTGCCAGCAGCTTGGGGGACGGAGTATATGGCTACACCTTC.

There are many counts of this clonotype. V and J are TRBV19 and TRBJ2-3; D possibly corresponds to TRBD1 (5 bases). Germline CDR1 is LNHDA and CDR2 is SQIVND (reference sequence). V lost 3 bases to trimming and J lost 6 bases, with 16 bases between them. CDR3 size: 15 residues. The CDR3 spells CASSMRSAGIDTQYF. DNA of the CDR3: TGTGCCAGTAGTATGAGGTCGGCAGGGATCGATACGCAGTATTTT.

As DNA, the CDR3 is TGTGCCAGCAGCTCGCAGGGGGCGACGAACTATGGCTACACCTTC. This gives the protein CASSSQGATNYGYTF. J is TRBJ1-2 and V is TRBV7-2; 8 nucleotides line up with TRBD1. V trimming: 4 bases; J trimming: 2 bases; junction bases outside the gene matches: 6. Germline V gene sequence: CDR1 SGHTA, CDR2 FQGNSA. The CDR3 has 15 amino acids.

V gene TRBV14 combines with J gene TRBJ2-1; D might be TRBD2 (6 bases). The CDR3 covers 14 residues. Trimming took 3 bases from V and 10 from J, leaving 16 bases between them. Germline assignment: CDR1 SGHDN and CDR2 FVKESK. The CDR3 nucleotides read TGTGCCAGCAGCCAGACGGGAGTTAGGATGGAGCAGTTCTTC. Encoded protein: CASSQTGVRMEQFF.

As for this clonotype: One end of the junction fails to match germline, which may point to a read error. This chain links TRBV28 with TRBJ1-2; tentatively, D is TRBD1 (5 bases). Per the germline V gene, CDR1 is MDHEN and CDR2 is SYDVKM. The CDR3 extends over 11 amino acids. CDR3 in amino acids: CASSSGAPAFF. The DNA of the CDR3 is TGTGCCAGCAGTTCCGGGGCCCCGGCCTTTTTC.

This rearrangement joins TRBV3-1 to TRBJ2-7; either TRBD1 or TRBD2 may fit D (5 bases each). Trimming took 0 bases from V and 3 from J, leaving 12 bases between them. Germline CDR1 and CDR2: LGHDT and YNNKEL (reference sequence). The CDR3 loop spans 15 amino acids. The CDR3 bases are TGTGCCAGCAGCCAAGAGGGGACGCCCGGCTACGAGCAGTACTTC. Its translation: CASSQEGTPGYEQYF.

This clonotype was found many times. V and J are TRBV20-1 and TRBJ1-1; 8 bases are shared with TRBD1. J was trimmed by 4 bases and V by 3 bases; bases with no gene match: 4. The CDR3 loop spans 13 amino acids. From germline, CDR1 is DFQATT and CDR2 SNEGSKA (reference sequence). CDR3 coding DNA: TGCAGTGCTAGTTTACAGGGGGGCACTGAAGCTTTCTTT. Protein sequence: CSASLQGGTEAFF.

The chain links TRBV11-2 to TRBJ2-2, with 9 bases identical to TRBD2. Germline V gene data show CDR1 as SGHAT and CDR2 as FQNNGV. This CDR3 is 16 amino acids long. After removal of 1 base from V and 4 bases from J, the junction contained 4 bases not matched to a gene. In DNA form, the CDR3 reads TGTGCCAGCAGCTTAGGTCCTAGCGGGGTCACCGGGGAGCTGTTTTTT. It yields the protein CASSLGPSGVTGELFF.

This clonotype was observed a handful of times. The V and J genes are TRBV12-3 or TRBV12-4 and TRBJ2-7, with D perhaps TRBD1 (6 bases). V gave up 1 base and J gave up 7 bases, with 17 bases separating them. CDR3 size: 15 residues. The CDR3 region is CASSLDRVTVREQYF. Here the CDR3 DNA reads TGTGCCAGCAGTTTAGACAGGGTAACGGTCCGGGAGCAGTACTTC.

This clonotype was observed many times. This may be a read error: a much more frequent sequence differs by one nucleotide. V and J are TRBV7-2 and TRBJ2-3; no clear D. The ends were cut back, 4 bases at V and 0 bases at J, with 2 bases in the middle. Germline assignment: CDR1 SGHTA and CDR2 FQGNSA. This CDR3 has 12 amino acids. DNA for the CDR3: TGTGCCAGCAGCTATAGCACAGATACGCAGTATTTT. It yields the protein CASSYSTDTQYF.

A few counts support this clonotype. The chain carries TRBV7-2 and TRBJ2-5, with 10 bases fitting TRBD2. The CDR3 runs 16 residues. CDR1 and CDR2 from the germline V gene are SGHTA and FQGNSA. Trimming took 0 bases from V and 5 from J; bases not matched to a gene: 6. The CDR3 region is CASSLAVAGGQETQYF. The DNA of the CDR3 is TGTGCCAGCAGCTTAGCTGTAGCGGGAGGACAGGAGACCCAGTACTTC.

This clonotype was detected a few times. This chain links TRBV12-3 or TRBV12-4 with TRBJ2-5; unclear D gene. Trimming shortened V by 3 bases and J by 5 bases, and 13 bases separated the two germline ends. The CDR3 length is 14 residues. For the CDR3, the DNA is TGTGCCAGCAGTTTGAAGTCCCAGAGGGAGACCCAGTACTTC. Its protein is CASSLKSQRETQYF.

This clonotype was recorded only once. The gene calls are TRBV5-5 and TRBJ2-7, with TRBD1 as a possible D gene (6 bases). Germline loops: CDR1 SGHKS, CDR2 YYEKEE (reference sequence). Trimming took 2 bases from V and 5 from J, leaving 23 bases between them. There are 17 residues in the CDR3. CDR3: CASSFSAQGPGADEQYF. In DNA form, the CDR3 reads TGTGCCAGCAGCTTCAGTGCTCAGGGCCCAGGGGCGGACGAGCAGTACTTC.

This clonotype was recorded a few times. The chain has TRBV29-1 and TRBJ1-2; possibly TRBD1 for D (6 bases). The CDR3 sequence is 12 residues long. The V gene lost 4 bases and the J gene lost 6 bases, with 12 bases spanning the gap. Germline CDR1 reads SQVTM; CDR2 reads ANQGSEA. The CDR3 reads CSVAGQGNGYTF. In DNA, the CDR3 is TGCAGCGTTGCGGGCCAGGGGAATGGCTACACCTTC.

This clonotype showed up just a few times. Here the CDR3 reads CATSVTGGPPNEQFF. CDR3 nucleotide sequence: TGTGCCACCAGTGTGACGGGAGGGCCACCGAATGAGCAGTTCTTC. The genes are TRBV24-1 and TRBJ2-1; 8 bases map to TRBD2. The CDR3 is made up of 15 amino acids. Trimming removed 5 bases from V and 7 bases from J; junction bases left unmatched: 9. The germline V gene has CDR1 KGHDR and CDR2 SFDVKD.

This clonotype appeared many times. This chain connects TRBV7-9 to TRBJ1-5; 7 bases are shared with TRBD1. Germline V gives CDR1 SEHNR, CDR2 FQNEAQ (reference sequence). V lost 5 bases, J lost 10 bases, and 11 bases stayed unmatched. The CDR3 is 14 amino acids. The CDR3 region has the DNA TGTGCCAGCAGCAAAACCGGGACAGACTTCCCCCAGCATTTT. Protein: CASSKTGTDFPQHF.

The sample holds a few counts of this clonotype. The chain links TRBV7-9 to TRBJ2-5; 10 bases agree with TRBD2. The CDR3 loop spans 16 amino acids. Germline V gene lookup returns CDR1 SEHNR and CDR2 FQNEAQ (reference sequence). V trimming: 5 bases; J trimming: 1 base; junction bases outside the gene matches: 7. CDR3 region: CASSDVAGGGQETQYF. The DNA of the CDR3 is TGTGCCAGCAGCGACGTAGCGGGGGGAGGCCAAGAGACCCAGTACTTC. Based on the CDR3 plus reference TRBV7-9 and TRBJ2-5, the full variable domain is DTGVSQNPRHKITKRGQNVTFRCDPISEHNRLYWYRQTLGQGPEFLTYFQNEAQLEKSRLLSDRFSAERPKGSFSTLEIQRTEQGDSAMYLCASSDVAGGGQETQYFGPGTRLLVL.

This clonotype was counted a few times. This chain uses TRBV5-4 with TRBJ2-7; 8 bases agree with TRBD2. The CDR3 spans 14 residues. Germline V gene data show CDR1 as SGHNT and CDR2 as YYREEE (reference sequence). V gave up 2 bases and J gave up 5 bases; unmatched junction bases: 6. CDR3 amino acids: CASSFTRGAHEQYF. The DNA of the CDR3 is TGTGCCAGCAGCTTTACGCGGGGGGCCCACGAGCAGTACTTC.

This clonotype was seen a few times. This chain connects TRBV7-9 to TRBJ2-7; D remains unclear. This CDR3 region has 14 residues. The V gene's germline CDR1 is SEHNR and CDR2 FQNEAQ (reference sequence). Trimming stripped 4 bases from V and 1 base from J, with 11 bases between. CDR3 in DNA: TGTGCCAGCAGCTCTCCAAGTTGGTCCTACGAGCAGTACTTC. Encoded protein: CASSSPSWSYEQYF.

This clonotype has at least ten counts. This chain uses TRBV11-3 with TRBJ2-1; D may be TRBD2 (6 bases). From germline, CDR1 is SGHNT and CDR2 YENEEA. Trimming stripped 1 base from V and 2 bases from J, with 6 bases between. This CDR3 has 14 amino acids. Here the CDR3 reads CASSLAGAYNEQFF. CDR3 DNA sequence: TGTGCCAGCAGCTTAGCGGGAGCCTACAATGAGCAGTTCTTC.

This clonotype has only a few counts. V is TRBV2 and J is TRBJ2-1, with TRBD1 matching over 9 bases. The junction had 6 bases not matched to a gene; V was cut back by 6 bases and J by 3 bases. This CDR3 has 15 amino acids. CDR1 and CDR2 from the germline V gene are SNHLY and FYNNEI. CDR3 amino acids: CASRMTGGIYNEQFF. The CDR3 coding sequence is TGTGCCAGCAGAATGACAGGGGGGATCTACAATGAGCAGTTCTTC. Full variable domain (outside the CDR3, taken from reference TRBV2 and TRBJ2-1): EPEVTQTPSHQVTQMGQEVILRCVPISNHLYFYWYRQILGQKVEFLVSFYNNEISEKSEIFDDQFSVERPDGSNFTLKIRSTKLEDSAMYFCASRMTGGIYNEQFFGPGTRLTVL.

The chain recombines TRBV7-2 with TRBJ2-3; D is possibly TRBD1 (6 bases). This CDR3 spans 15 amino acids. Between the trimmed V and J ends, which lost 4 bases and 3 bases, there was a span of 14 bases. Germline V gene lookup returns CDR1 SGHTA and CDR2 FQGNSA. The CDR3 loop is CASSSTGATTDTQYF. The CDR3 DNA follows: TGTGCCAGCAGCTCGACAGGCGCTACGACAGATACGCAGTATTTT.

The rearrangement uses TRBV27 and TRBJ1-2, with D tentatively TRBD1 (5 bases). Germline V gene lookup returns CDR1 MNHEY and CDR2 SMNVEV (reference sequence). This CDR3 is built from 14 residues. Trimming took 4 bases from V and 3 from J, leaving 12 bases between them. The CDR3 is CASSSNGADYGYTF. As DNA, the CDR3 is TGTGCCAGCAGTTCCAACGGGGCTGACTATGGCTACACCTTC.

V usage is TRBV19 and J usage is TRBJ1-6; D possibly corresponds to TRBD1 (6 bases). Looked up from germline, CDR1 is LNHDA and CDR2 is SQIVND (reference sequence). The CDR3 has 12 amino acids. For the CDR3, the DNA is TGTGGGGCAGGGGAGCATAATTCACCCCTCCACTTT. The encoded protein is CGAGEHNSPLHF.

V is TRBV20-1 and J is TRBJ1-1, with 8 bases matching TRBD1. The V gene's germline CDR1 is DFQATT and CDR2 SNEGSKA (reference sequence). V trimming: 3 bases; J trimming: 1 base; junction bases outside the gene matches: 7. The CDR3 loop spans 15 amino acids. CDR3 amino acids: CSASLVTGANTEAFF. DNA of the CDR3: TGCAGTGCTAGCCTGGTGACAGGGGCGAACACTGAAGCTTTCTTT.